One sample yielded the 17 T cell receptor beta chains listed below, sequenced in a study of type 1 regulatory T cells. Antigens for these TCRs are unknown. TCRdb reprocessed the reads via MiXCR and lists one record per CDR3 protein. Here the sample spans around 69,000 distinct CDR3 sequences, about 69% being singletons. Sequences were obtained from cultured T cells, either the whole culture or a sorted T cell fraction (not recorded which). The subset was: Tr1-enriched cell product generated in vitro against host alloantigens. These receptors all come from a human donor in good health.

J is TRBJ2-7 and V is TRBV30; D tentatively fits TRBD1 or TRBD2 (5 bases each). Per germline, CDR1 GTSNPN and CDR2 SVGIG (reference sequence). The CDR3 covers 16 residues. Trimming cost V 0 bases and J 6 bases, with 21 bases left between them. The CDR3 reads CAWSVWGTESFVEQYF. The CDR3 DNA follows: TGTGCCTGGAGTGTATGGGGGACCGAGAGTTTTGTCGAGCAGTACTTC.

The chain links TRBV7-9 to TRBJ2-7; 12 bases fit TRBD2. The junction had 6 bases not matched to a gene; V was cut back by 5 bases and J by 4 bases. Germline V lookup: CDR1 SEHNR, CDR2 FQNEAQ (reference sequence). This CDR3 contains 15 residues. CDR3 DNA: TGTGCCAGCAGCGTAGAGGGACTAGCGGGTTACGAGCAGTACTTC. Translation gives CASSVEGLAGYEQYF.

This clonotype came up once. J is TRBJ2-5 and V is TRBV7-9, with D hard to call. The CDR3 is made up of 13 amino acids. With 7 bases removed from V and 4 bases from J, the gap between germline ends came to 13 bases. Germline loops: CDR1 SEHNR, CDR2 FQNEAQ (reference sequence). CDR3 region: CASNWGSGETQYF. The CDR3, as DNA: TGTGCCAGCAACTGGGGTTCTGGAGAGACCCAGTACTTC.

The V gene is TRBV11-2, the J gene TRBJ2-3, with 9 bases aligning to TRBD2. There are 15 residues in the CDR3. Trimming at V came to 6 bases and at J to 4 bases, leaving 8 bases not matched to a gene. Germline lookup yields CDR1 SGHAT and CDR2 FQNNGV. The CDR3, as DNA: TGTGCCAGCAGTCCTATAAGCGGGAGGTCAGATACGCAGTATTTT. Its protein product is CASSPISGRSDTQYF.

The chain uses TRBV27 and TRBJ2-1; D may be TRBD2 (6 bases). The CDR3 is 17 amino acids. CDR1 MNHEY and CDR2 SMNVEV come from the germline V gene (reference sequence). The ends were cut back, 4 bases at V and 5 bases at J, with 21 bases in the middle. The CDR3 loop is CASSYDFRDSNNNEQFF. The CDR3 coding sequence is TGTGCCAGCAGTTACGATTTCCGGGACTCTAACAACAATGAGCAGTTCTTC.

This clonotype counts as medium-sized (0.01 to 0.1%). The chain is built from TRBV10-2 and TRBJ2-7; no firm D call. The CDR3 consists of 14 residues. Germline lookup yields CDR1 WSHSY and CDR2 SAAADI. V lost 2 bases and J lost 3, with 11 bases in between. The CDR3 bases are TGCGCCAGCAGTGAGATCGGCGGAGTCTACGAGCAGTACTTC. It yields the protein CASSEIGGVYEQYF.

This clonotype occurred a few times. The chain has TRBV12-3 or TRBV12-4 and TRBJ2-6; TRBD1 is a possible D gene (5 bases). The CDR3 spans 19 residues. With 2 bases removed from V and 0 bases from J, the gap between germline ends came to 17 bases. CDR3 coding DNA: TGTGCCAGCAGTTTACGAGTCACCCCAGGGAACTCTGGGGCCAACGTCCTGACTTTC. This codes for CASSLRVTPGNSGANVLTF.

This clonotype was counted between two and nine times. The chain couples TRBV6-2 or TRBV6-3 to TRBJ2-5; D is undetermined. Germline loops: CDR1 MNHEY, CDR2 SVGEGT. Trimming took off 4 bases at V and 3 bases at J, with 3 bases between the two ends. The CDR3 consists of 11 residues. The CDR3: CASSSEETQYF. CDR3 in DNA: TGTGCCAGCAGTTCCGAAGAGACCCAGTACTTC.

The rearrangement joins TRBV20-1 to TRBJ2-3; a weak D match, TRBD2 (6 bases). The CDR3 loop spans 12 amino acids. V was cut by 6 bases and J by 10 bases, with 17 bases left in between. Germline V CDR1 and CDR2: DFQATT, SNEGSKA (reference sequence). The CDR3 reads CSAPTGVLAQYF. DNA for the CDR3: TGCAGTGCACCCACGGGAGTCCTTGCGCAGTATTTT.

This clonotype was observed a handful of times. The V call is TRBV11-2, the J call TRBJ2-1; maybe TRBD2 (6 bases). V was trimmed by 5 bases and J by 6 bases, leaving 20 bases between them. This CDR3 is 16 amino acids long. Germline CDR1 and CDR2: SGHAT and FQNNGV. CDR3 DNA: TGTGCCAGCAGCCTAGGCCTGGGACTCCGTTCCAATGAGCAGTTCTTC. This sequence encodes CASSLGLGLRSNEQFF.

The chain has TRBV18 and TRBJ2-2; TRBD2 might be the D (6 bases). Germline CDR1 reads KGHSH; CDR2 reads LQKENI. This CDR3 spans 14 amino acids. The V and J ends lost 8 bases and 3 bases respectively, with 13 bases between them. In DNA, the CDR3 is TGTGCCAGCAGTAGGGACTCCTACACCGGGGAGCTGTTTTTT. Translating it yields CASSRDSYTGELFF.

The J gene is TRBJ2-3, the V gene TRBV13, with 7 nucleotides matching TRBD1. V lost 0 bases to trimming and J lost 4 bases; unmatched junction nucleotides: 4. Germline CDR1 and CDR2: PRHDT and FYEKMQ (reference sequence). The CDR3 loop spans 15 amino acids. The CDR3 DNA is TGTGCCAGCAGCTTAGGGACAGGGTTCCCAGATACGCAGTATTTT. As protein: CASSLGTGFPDTQYF.

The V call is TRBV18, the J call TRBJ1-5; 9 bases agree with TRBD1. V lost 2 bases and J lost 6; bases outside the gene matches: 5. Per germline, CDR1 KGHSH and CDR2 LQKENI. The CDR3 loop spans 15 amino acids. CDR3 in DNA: TGTGCCAGCTCACCAAGACAGGGGGAGTTTCAGCCCCAGCATTTT. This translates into CASSPRQGEFQPQHF.

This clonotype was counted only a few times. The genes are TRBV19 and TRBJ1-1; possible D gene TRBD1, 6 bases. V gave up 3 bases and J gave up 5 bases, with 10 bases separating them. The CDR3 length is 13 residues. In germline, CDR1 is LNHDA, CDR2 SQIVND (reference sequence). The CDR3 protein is CASSITGPTEAFF. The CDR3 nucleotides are TGTGCCAGTAGTATCACAGGGCCGACTGAAGCTTTCTTT.

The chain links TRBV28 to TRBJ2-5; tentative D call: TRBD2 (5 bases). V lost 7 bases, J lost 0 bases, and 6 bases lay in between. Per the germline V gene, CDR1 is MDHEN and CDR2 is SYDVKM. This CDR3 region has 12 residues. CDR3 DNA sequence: TGTGCCAGCACCGGGAACCAAGAGACCCAGTACTTC. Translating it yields CASTGNQETQYF.

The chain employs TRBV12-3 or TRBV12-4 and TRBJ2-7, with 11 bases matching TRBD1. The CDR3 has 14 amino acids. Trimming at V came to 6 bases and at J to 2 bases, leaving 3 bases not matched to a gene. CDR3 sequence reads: CASRSGQGAYEQYF. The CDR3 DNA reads TGTGCCAGCAGGTCGGGACAGGGGGCCTACGAGCAGTACTTC.

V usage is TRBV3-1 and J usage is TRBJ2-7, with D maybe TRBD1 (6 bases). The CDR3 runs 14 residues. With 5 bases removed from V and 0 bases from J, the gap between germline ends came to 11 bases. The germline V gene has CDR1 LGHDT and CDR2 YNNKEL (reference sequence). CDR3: CASSRGSSSYEQYF. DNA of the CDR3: TGTGCCAGCAGCAGGGGGAGTTCCTCCTACGAGCAGTACTTC.